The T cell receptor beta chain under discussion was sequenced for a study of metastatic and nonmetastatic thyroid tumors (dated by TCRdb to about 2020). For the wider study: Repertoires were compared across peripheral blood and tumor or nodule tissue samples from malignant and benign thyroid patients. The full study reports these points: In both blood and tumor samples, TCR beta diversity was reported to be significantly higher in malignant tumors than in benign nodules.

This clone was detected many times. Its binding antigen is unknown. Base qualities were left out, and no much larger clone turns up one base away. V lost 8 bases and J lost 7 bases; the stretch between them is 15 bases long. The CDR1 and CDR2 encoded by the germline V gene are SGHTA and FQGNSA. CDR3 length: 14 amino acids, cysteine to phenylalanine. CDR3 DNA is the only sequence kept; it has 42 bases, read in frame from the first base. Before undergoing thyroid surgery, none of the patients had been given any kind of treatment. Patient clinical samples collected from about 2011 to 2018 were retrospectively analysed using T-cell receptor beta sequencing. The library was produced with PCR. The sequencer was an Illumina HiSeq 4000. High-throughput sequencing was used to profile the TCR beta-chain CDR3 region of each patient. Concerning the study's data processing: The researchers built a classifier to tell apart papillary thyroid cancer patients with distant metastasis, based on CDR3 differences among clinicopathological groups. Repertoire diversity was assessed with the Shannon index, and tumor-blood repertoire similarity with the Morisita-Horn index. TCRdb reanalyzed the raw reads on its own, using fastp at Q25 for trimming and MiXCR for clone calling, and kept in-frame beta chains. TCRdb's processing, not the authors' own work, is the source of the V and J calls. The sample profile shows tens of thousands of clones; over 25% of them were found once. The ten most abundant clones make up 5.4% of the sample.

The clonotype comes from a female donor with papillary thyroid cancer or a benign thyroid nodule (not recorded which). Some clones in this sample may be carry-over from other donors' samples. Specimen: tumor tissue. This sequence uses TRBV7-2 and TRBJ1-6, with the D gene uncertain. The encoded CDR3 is CASGPFGLNSPLHF. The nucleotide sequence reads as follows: TGTGCCAGCGGCCCATTCGGCTTAAATTCACCCCTCCACTTT. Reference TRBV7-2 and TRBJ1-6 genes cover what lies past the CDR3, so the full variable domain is GAGVSQSPSNKVTEKGKDVELRCDPISGHTALYWYRQSLGQGLEFLIYFQGNSAPDKSGLPSDRFSAERTGGSVSTLTIQRTQQEDSAVYLCASGPFGLNSPLHFGNGTRLTVT.